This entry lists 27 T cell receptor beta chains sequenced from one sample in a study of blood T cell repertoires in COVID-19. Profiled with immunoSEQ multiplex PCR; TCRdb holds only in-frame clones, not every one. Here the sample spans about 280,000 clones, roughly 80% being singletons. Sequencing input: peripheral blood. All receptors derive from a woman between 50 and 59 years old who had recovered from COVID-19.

The CDR3 nucleotides read TGTGCCAGCAGCTTGGGCCAGCTTAGCACAGATACGCAGTATTTT. The encoded protein is CASSLGQLSTDTQYF. This rearrangement joins TRBV11-3 to TRBJ2-3, with no clear D. CDR1 and CDR2 (germline): SGHNT, YENEEA. V was clipped by 3 bases and J by 0 bases, with 10 bases between them. CDR3 size: 15 residues.

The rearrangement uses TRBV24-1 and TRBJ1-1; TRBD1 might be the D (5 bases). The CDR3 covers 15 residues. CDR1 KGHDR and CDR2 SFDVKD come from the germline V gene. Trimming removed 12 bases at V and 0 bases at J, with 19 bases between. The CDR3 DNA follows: TGTGCCCCCGGGAGTGACAGCCTGTTGAACACTGAAGCTTTCTTT. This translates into CAPGSDSLLNTEAFF.

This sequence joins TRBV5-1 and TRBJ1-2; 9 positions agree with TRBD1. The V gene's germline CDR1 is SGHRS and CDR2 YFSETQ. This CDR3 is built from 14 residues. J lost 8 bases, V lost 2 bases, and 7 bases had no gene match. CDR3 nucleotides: TGCGCCAGCAGCTTATCCGGGACAGGGATGGGCTACACCTTC. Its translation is CASSLSGTGMGYTF.

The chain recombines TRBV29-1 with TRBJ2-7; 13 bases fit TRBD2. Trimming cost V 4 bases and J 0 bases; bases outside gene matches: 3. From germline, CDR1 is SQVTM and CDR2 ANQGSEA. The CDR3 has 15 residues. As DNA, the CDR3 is TGCAGCGTTGCCACTAGCGGGAGGGCCTCCTACGAGCAGTACTTC. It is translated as CSVATSGRASYEQYF.

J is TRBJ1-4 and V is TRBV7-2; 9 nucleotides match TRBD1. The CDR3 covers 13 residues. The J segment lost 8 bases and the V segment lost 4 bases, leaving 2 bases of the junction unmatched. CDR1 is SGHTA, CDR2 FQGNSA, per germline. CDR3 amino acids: CASSSGTGEKLFF. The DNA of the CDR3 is TGTGCCAGCAGCTCTGGGACAGGGGAAAAACTGTTTTTT.

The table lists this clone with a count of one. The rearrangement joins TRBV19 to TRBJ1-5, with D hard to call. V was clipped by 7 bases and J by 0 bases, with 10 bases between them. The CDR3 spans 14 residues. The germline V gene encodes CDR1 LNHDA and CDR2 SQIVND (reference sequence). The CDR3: CASKERDSNQPQHF. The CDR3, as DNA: TGTGCCAGTAAAGAGAGGGATAGCAATCAGCCCCAGCATTTT.

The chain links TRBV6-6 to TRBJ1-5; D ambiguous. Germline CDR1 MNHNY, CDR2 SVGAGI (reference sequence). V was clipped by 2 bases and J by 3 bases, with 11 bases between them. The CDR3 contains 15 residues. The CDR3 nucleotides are TGTGCCAGCAGTTACGACGGCGGGATCAATCAGCCCCAGCATTTT. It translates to CASSYDGGINQPQHF.

CDR3 residues: CASSRDRGLGGEQYF. Here the CDR3 DNA reads TGTGCCAGCAGTCGTGATCGGGGCTTAGGGGGCGAGCAGTACTTC. The V and J genes are TRBV6-2 or TRBV6-3 and TRBJ2-7; tentative D call: TRBD1 (6 bases). Looked up from germline, CDR1 is MNHEY and CDR2 is SVGEGT. The CDR3 has 15 amino acids. V was trimmed by 5 bases and J by 6 bases, leaving 20 bases between them.

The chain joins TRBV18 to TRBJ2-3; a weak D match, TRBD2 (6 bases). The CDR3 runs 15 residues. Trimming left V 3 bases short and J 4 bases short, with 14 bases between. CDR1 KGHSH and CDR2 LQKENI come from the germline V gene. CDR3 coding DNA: TGTGCCAGCTCACCCCTCGGACCGGGAGCAGATACGCAGTATTTT. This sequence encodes CASSPLGPGADTQYF.

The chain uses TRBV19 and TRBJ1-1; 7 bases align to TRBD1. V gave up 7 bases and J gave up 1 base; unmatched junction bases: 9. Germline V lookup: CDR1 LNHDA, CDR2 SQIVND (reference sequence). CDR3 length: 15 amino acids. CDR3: CASTSAGTANTEAFF. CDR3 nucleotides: TGTGCCAGTACCTCAGCCGGGACAGCGAACACTGAAGCTTTCTTT.

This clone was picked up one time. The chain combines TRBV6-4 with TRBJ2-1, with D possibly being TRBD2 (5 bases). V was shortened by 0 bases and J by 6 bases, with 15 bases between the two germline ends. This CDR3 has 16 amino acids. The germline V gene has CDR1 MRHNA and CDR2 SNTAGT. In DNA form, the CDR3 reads TGTGCCAGCAGTGACTCTAGCGCACAGAACCTCAATGAGCAGTTCTTC. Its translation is CASSDSSAQNLNEQFF.

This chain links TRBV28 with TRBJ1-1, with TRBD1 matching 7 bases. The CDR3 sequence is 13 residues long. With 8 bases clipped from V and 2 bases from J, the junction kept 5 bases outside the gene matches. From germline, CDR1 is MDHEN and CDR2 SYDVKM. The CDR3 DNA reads TGTGCCAGCGCCGGACAGGTAAACACTGAAGCTTTCTTT. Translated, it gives CASAGQVNTEAFF.

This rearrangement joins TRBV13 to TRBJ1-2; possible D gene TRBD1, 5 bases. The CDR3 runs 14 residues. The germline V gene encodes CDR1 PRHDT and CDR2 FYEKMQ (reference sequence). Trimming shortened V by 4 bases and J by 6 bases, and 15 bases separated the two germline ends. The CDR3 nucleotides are TGTGCCAGCAGCTCGGGGGGGTTCGAGCATGGCTACACCTTC. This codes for CASSSGGFEHGYTF.

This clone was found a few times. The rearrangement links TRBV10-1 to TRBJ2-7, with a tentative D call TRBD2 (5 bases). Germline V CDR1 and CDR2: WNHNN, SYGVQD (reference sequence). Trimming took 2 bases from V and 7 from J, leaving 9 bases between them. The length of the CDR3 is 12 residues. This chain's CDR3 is CASSEDRGEQYF. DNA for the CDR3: TGCGCCAGCAGTGAGGATCGAGGGGAGCAGTACTTC.

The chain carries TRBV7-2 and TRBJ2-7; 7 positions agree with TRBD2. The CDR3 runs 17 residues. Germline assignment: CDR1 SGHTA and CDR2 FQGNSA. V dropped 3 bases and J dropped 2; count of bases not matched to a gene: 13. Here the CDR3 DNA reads TGTGCCAGCAGCTTCAGTGGGACGGGAGGCCTAACCTACGAGCAGTACTTC. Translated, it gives CASSFSGTGGLTYEQYF.

The CDR3 reads CASRVGRGAFF. In nucleotides, the CDR3 is TGTGCCAGTAGGGTTGGACGGGGAGCTTTCTTT. V and J are TRBV19 and TRBJ1-1; D is uncertain. The CDR3 runs to 11 residues. Trimming removed 6 bases at V and 10 bases at J, with 12 bases between. Germline V CDR1 and CDR2: LNHDA, SQIVND (reference sequence).

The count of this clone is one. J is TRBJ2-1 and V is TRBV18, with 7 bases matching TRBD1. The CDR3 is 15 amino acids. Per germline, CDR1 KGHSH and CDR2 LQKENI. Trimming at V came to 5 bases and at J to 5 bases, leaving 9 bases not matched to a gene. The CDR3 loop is CASSTQRGPNNEQFF. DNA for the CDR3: TGTGCCAGCTCAACCCAAAGGGGGCCCAACAATGAGCAGTTCTTC.

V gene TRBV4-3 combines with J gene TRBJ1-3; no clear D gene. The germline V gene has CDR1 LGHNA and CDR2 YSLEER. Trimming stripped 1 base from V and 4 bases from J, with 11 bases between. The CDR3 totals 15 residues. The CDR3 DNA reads TGCGCCAGCAGCCAAGTGGCTGACGGGGGAAACACCATATATTTT. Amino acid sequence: CASSQVADGGNTIYF.

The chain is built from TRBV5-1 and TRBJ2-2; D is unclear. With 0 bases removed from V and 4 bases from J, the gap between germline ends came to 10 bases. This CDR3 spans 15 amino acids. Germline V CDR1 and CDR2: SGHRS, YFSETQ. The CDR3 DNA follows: TGCGCCAGCAGCTTGGCTTCTTTCGGCACCGGGGAGCTGTTTTTT. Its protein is CASSLASFGTGELFF.

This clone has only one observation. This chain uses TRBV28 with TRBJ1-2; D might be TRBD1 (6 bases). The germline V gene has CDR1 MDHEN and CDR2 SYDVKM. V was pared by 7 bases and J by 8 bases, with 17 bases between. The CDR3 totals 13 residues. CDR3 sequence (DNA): TGTGCCAGCACCCCGGGGGGGGCGTGGGGCTACACCTTC. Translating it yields CASTPGGAWGYTF.

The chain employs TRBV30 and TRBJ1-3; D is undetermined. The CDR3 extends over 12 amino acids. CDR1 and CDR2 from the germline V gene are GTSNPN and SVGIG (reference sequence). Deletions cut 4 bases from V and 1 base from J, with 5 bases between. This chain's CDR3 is CAWTSSGNTIYF. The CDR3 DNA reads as TGTGCCTGGACTAGTTCTGGAAACACCATATATTTT.

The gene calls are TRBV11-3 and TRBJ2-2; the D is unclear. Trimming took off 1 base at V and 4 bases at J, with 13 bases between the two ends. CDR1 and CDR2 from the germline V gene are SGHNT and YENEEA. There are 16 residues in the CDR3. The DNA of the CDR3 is TGTGCCAGCAGCTTAGGTCGTGTGTGGGCCACCGGGGAGCTGTTTTTT. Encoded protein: CASSLGRVWATGELFF.

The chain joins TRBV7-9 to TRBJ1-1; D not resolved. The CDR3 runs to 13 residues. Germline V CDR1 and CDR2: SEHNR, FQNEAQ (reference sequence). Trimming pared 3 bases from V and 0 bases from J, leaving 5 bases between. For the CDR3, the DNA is TGTGCCAGCAGCTTGGCCATGAACACTGAAGCTTTCTTT. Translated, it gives CASSLAMNTEAFF.

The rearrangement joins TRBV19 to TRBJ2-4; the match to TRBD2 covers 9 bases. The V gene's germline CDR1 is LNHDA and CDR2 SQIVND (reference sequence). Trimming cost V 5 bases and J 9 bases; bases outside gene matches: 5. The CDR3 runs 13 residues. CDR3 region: CASSGGGRGIQYF. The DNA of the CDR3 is TGTGCCAGTAGTGGCGGCGGGAGGGGCATTCAGTACTTC.

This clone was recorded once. In nucleotides, the CDR3 is TGTGCCAGTAGTATTCTCACTAGCGGGGGTGGGTACAATGAGCAGTTCTTC. Translating gives CASSILTSGGGYNEQFF. The V call is TRBV19, the J call TRBJ2-1, with TRBD2 matching over 11 bases. The CDR3 runs 17 residues. Germline lookup yields CDR1 LNHDA and CDR2 SQIVND (reference sequence). With 3 bases clipped from V and 4 bases from J, the junction kept 8 bases outside the gene matches.

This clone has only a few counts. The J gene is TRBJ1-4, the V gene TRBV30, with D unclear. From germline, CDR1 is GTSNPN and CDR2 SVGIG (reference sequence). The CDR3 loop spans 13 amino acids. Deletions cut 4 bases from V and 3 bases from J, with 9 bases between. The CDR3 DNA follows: TGTGCCTGGACCGGGATTTCTAATGAAAAACTGTTTTTT. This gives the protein CAWTGISNEKLFF.

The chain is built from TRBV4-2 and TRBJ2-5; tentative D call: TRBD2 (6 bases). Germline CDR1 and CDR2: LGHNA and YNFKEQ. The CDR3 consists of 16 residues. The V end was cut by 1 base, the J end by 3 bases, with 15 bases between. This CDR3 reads CASSQGGVGGKETQYF. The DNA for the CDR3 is TGTGCCAGCAGCCAAGGCGGGGTTGGTGGAAAAGAGACCCAGTACTTC.